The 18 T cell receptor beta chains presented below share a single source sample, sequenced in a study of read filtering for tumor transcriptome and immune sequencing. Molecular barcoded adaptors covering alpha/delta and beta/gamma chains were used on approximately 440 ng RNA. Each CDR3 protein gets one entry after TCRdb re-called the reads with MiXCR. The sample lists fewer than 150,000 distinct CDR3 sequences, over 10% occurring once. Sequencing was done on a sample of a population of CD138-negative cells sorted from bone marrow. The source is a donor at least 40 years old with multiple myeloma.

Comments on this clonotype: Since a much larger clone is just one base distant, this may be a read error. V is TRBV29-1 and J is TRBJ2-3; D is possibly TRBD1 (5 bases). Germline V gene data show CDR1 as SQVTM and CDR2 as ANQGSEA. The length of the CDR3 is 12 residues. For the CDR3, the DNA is TGCAGCGTTGACCAGGGAATGGATAGGCAGTATTTT. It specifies CSVDQGMDRQYF.

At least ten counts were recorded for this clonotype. CDR3 region: CASSFEPGQFYNEQFF. Written as DNA, the CDR3 is TGCGCCAGCAGCTTCGAACCGGGACAGTTCTACAATGAGCAGTTCTTC. This chain connects TRBV5-1 to TRBJ2-1, with 7 bases aligning to TRBD1. The germline V gene encodes CDR1 SGHRS and CDR2 YFSETQ. Trimming removed 2 bases from V and 3 bases from J; junction bases left unmatched: 8. The CDR3 has 16 residues.

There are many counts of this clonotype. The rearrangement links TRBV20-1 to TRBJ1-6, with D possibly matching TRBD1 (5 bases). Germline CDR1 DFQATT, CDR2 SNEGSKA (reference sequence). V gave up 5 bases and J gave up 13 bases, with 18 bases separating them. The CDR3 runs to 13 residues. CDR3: CSAPGGLGRPLHF. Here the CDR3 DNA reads TGCAGTGCTCCCGGCGGGTTGGGACGGCCCCTCCACTTT.

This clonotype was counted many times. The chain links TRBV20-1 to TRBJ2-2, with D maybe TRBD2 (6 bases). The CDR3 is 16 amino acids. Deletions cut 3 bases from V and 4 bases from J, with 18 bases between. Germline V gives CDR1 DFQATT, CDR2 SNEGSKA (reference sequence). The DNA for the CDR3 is TGCAGTGCTAGGATTCACTCGGGGGTTGGCACCGGGGAGCTGTTTTTT. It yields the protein CSARIHSGVGTGELFF.

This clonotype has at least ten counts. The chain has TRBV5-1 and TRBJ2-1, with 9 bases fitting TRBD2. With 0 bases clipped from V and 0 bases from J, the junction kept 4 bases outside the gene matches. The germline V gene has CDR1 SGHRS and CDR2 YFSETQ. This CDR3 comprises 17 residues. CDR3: CASSLAGGGASYNEQFF. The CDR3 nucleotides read TGCGCCAGCAGCTTGGCCGGCGGGGGGGCCTCCTACAATGAGCAGTTCTTC. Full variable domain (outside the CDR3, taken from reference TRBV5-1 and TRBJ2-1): KAGVTQTPRYLIKTRGQQVTLSCSPISGHRSVSWYQQTPGQGLQFLFEYFSETQRNKGNFPGRFSGRQFSNSRSEMNVSTLELGDSALYLCASSLAGGGASYNEQFFGPGTRLTVL.

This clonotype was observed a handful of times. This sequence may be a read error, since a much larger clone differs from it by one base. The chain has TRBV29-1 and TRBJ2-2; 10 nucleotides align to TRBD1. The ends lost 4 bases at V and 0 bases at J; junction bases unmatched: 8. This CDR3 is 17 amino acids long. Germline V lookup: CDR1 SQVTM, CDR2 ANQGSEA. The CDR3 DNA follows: TGCAGCGTTGGGGGGACAGGGGACCTGTCGAACACCGGGGAGCTGTTTTTT. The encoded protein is CSVGGTGDLSNTGELFF.

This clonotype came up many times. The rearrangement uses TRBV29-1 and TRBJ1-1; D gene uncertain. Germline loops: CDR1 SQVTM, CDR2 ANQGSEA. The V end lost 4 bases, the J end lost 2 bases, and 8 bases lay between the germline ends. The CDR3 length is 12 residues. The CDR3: CSVGEINTEAFF. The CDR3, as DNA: TGCAGCGTTGGAGAGATAAACACTGAAGCTTTCTTT.

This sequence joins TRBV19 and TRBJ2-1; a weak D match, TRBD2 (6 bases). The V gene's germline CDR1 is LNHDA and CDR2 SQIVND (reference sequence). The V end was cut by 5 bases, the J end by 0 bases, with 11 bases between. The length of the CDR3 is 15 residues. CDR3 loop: CASSPGGNSYNEQFF. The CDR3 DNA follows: TGTGCCAGTAGTCCTGGCGGGAACTCCTACAATGAGCAGTTCTTC. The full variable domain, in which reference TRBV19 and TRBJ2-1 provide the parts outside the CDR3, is DGGITQSPKYLFRKEGQNVTLSCEQNLNHDAMYWYRQDPGQGLRLIYYSQIVNDFQKGDIAEGYSVSREKKESFPLTVTSAQKNPTAFYLCASSPGGNSYNEQFFGPGTRLTVL.

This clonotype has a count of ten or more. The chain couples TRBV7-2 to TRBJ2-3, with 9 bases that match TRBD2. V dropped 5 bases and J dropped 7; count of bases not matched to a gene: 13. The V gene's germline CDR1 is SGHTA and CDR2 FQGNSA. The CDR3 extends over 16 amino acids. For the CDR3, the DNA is TGTGCCAGCAGCCGATCGACTAGCGGCGGGGATAATACGCAGTATTTT. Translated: CASSRSTSGGDNTQYF.

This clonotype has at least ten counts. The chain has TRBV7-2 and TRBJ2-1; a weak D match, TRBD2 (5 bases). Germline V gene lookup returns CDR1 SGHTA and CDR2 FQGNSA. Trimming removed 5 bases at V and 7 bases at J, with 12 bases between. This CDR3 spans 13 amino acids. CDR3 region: CASSALGRNEQFF. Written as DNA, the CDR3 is TGTGCCAGCAGCGCACTAGGACGGAATGAGCAGTTCTTC.

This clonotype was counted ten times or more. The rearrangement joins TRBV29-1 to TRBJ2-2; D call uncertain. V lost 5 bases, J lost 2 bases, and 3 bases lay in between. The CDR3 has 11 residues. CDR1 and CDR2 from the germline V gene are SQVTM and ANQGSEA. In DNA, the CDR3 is TGCAGCGTTTCTAACACCGGGGAGCTGTTTTTT. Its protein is CSVSNTGELFF.

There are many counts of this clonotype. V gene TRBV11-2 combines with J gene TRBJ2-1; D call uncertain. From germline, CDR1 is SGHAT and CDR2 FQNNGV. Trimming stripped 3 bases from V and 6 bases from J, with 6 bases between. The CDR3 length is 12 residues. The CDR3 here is CASSFTGNEQFF. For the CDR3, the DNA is TGTGCCAGCAGCTTCACCGGCAATGAGCAGTTCTTC.

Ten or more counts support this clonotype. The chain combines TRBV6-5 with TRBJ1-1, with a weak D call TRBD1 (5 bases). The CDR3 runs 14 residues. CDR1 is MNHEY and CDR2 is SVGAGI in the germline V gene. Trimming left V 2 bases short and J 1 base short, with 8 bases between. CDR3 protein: CASSYLTGNTEAFF. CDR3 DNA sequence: TGTGCCAGCAGTTACCTCACAGGGAACACTGAAGCTTTCTTT.

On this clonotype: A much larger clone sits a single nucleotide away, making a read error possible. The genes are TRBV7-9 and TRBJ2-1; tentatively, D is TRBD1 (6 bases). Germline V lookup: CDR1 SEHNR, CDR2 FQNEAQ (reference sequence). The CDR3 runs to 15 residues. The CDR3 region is CASNPGTRDYNEQLF. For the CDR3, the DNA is TGTGCCAGCAACCCCGGGACACGGGATTACAATGAGCAGCTCTTC.

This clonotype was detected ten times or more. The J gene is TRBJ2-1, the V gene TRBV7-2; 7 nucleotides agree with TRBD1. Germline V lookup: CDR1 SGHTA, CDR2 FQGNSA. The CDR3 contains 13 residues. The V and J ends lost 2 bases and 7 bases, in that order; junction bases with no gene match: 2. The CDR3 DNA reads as TGTGCCAGCAGCTTAAGCAGGGGGAATGAGCAGTTCTTC. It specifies CASSLSRGNEQFF.

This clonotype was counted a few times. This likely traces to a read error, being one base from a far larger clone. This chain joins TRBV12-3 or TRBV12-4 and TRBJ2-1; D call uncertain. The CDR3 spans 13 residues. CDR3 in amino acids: CASSLGLGNEQLF. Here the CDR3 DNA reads TGTGCCAGCAGTTTAGGGTTGGGGAATGAGCAGCTCTTC.

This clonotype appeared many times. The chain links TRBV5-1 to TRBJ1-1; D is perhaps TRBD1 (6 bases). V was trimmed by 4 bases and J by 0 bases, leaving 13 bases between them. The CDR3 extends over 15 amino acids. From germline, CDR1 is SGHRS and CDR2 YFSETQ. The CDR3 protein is CASSGRGTLNTEAFF. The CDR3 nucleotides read TGCGCCAGCAGCGGGAGGGGGACCCTGAACACTGAAGCTTTCTTT. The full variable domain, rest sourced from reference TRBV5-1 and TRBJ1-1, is KAGVTQTPRYLIKTRGQQVTLSCSPISGHRSVSWYQQTPGQGLQFLFEYFSETQRNKGNFPGRFSGRQFSNSRSEMNVSTLELGDSALYLCASSGRGTLNTEAFFGQGTRLTVV.

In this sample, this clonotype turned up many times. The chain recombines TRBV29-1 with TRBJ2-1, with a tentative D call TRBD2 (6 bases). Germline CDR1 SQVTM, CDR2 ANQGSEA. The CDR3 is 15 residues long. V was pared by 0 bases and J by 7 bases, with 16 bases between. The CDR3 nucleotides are TGCAGCGTTGAAGATTCTGGGAGCGCGGGGAATGAGCAGTTCTTC. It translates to CSVEDSGSAGNEQFF.